This entry concerns a single T cell receptor beta chain. What it binds is unknown. The entry originates in a study of T cells in localized non-small cell lung cancer. Study findings and constraints: Appearance in adjacent lung was seen for a median 57 of the top 100 tumor clones. Adjacent uninvolved lung tissue had the highest T cell clonality, exceeding tumor. Heterogeneity remains possible, as sequencing covered one tumor region only. Higher T cell density in the blood was associated with longer overall survival, whereas higher adjacent-lung clonality associated with shorter survival.

CDR3 length equals 16 residues. V was cut by 4 bases and J by 7 bases, with 20 bases left in between. Germline CDR1 SGHTA, CDR2 FQGNSA. Data came from immunoSEQ multiplex PCR; TCRdb stores just in-frame clones and leaves some out. The table lists fewer than 95,000 clones, approximately 91% of them singletons, with roughly 3.9% in the top ten. This chain joins TRBV7-2 and TRBJ2-1, with D maybe TRBD1 (7 bases). This TCR came from a woman aged 40-75 years with stage II squamous cell lung carcinoma. The starting material was PBMCs, obtained before any cancer treatment. DNA of the CDR3: TGTGCCAGCAGCTCGACTAGGGGGCAAAGTCGGAATGAGCAGTTCTTC. Translating gives CASSSTRGQSRNEQFF.